The clone carrying this TCR beta chain came up once. This entry comes from a study of blood T cell repertoires in COVID-19. On the study more broadly: Acute and convalescent COVID-19 specimens originated in the United States, Italy and Spain. T cells, B-cell-depleted T cells, or PBMCs supplied cDNA or gDNA.

The V gene end was trimmed by 7 bases and the J gene end by 5 bases; junction bases not matched to a gene: 14. CDR1 and CDR2 (germline): SGHDN, FVKESK. This CDR3 is built from 16 residues. In the original processing: How many nucleated cells were present was estimated from reference gene primer amplification. Repertoires were generated with immunoSEQ multiplex PCR, while TCRdb's copy carries only in-frame clones and drops some. From that table come the V and J calls and clone size; the DNA was used to work out D and trimming. The table includes 200,000 to 250,000 clones, roughly 90% detected once. The sample comprised peripheral blood. V is TRBV14 and J is TRBJ2-1; TRBD2 matches at 7 bases. The receptor was derived from a man between 65 and 80 years old with acute or convalescent COVID-19. DNA for the CDR3: TGTGCCAGCACCTCGGGGTTGGGAGGGAGCGACAATGAGCAGTTCTTC. It encodes CASTSGLGGSDNEQFF. Together with reference TRBV14 and TRBJ2-1, the CDR3 gives the full variable domain: EAGVTQFPSHSVIEKGQTVTLRCDPISGHDNLYWYRRVMGKEIKFLLHFVKESKQDESGMPNNRFLAERTGGTYSTLKVQPAELEDSGVYFCASTSGLGGSDNEQFFGPGTRLTVL.